The 31 T cell receptor beta chains in this list originate from one sample, sequenced in a study of cytomegalovirus exposure and HLA in healthy donors. PCR employed 60 Vbeta and 13 Jbeta primers. Repertoires were generated with immunoSEQ multiplex PCR, while TCRdb's copy carries only in-frame clones and drops some. The sample lists 85,000 to 120,000 clones, around 71% seen once, with roughly 0.79% in the top ten. Sequencing was carried out using PBMCs. Receptors originate from a boy aged 5-17 years in good health and CMV-seronegative.

This clone was seen a few times. The chain recombines TRBV28 with TRBJ1-5, with a weak D call TRBD1 (5 bases). In germline, CDR1 is MDHEN, CDR2 SYDVKM. The V gene lost 3 bases and the J gene lost 6 bases, with 9 bases spanning the gap. This CDR3 has 13 residues. CDR3 in amino acids: CASSFQGGQPQHF. The CDR3 nucleotides read TGTGCCAGCAGTTTTCAGGGTGGTCAGCCCCAGCATTTT.

The rearrangement links TRBV5-5 to TRBJ2-7, with D maybe TRBD1 (6 bases). The V and J ends lost 4 bases and 0 bases respectively, with 17 bases between them. This CDR3 has 16 residues. CDR1 is SGHKS, CDR2 YYEKEE, per germline (reference sequence). The CDR3 coding sequence is TGTGCCAGCAGCCTGGCCTGGACAGCGAGCTCCTACGAGCAGTACTTC. This codes for CASSLAWTASSYEQYF.

The chain combines TRBV7-6 with TRBJ1-4; no reliable D call. CDR3 size: 12 residues. The V end lost 5 bases, the J end lost 8 bases, and 9 bases lay between the germline ends. Germline V gives CDR1 SGHVS, CDR2 FNYEAQ. Here the CDR3 reads CASSPDGEKLFF. The CDR3 DNA reads as TGTGCCAGCAGCCCCGACGGGGAAAAACTGTTTTTT.

The sample holds a few counts of this clone. The V and J genes are TRBV9 and TRBJ1-1, with D possibly TRBD1 on 5 matching bases. This CDR3 spans 15 amino acids. With 4 bases removed from V and 3 bases from J, the gap between germline ends came to 16 bases. Germline lookup yields CDR1 SGDLS and CDR2 YYNGEE. In DNA, the CDR3 is TGTGCCAGCAGCTCAACCCCCGACAGCTACACTGAAGCTTTCTTT. It is translated as CASSSTPDSYTEAFF. The whole variable domain, filled in from reference TRBV9 and TRBJ1-1, reads DSGVTQTPKHLITATGQRVTLRCSPRSGDLSVYWYQQSLDQGLQFLIQYYNGEERAKGNILERFSAQQFPDLHSELNLSSLELGDSALYFCASSSTPDSYTEAFFGQGTRLTVV.

This chain connects TRBV7-9 to TRBJ1-2; unclear D gene. The CDR3 has 16 amino acids. CDR1 SEHNR and CDR2 FQNEAQ come from the germline V gene (reference sequence). With 5 bases removed from V and 2 bases from J, the gap between germline ends came to 18 bases. CDR3: CASSPHPPRTNYGYTF. The CDR3 bases are TGTGCCAGCAGCCCACACCCCCCCAGAACCAACTATGGCTACACCTTC. The complete variable domain, with remaining parts taken from reference TRBV7-9 and TRBJ1-2, reads DTGVSQNPRHKITKRGQNVTFRCDPISEHNRLYWYRQTLGQGPEFLTYFQNEAQLEKSRLLSDRFSAERPKGSFSTLEIQRTEQGDSAMYLCASSPHPPRTNYGYTFGSGTRLTVV.

The J gene is TRBJ2-7, the V gene TRBV9; D is perhaps TRBD2 (5 bases). Trimming shortened V by 3 bases and J by 3 bases, and 19 bases separated the two germline ends. The length of the CDR3 is 16 residues. Germline CDR1 is SGDLS and CDR2 is YYNGEE. Written as DNA, the CDR3 is TGTGCCAGCAGCGCCGACCTCGGAGGCTATCACTACGAGCAGTACTTC. It translates to CASSADLGGYHYEQYF.

J is TRBJ2-7 and V is TRBV7-9, with D possibly TRBD1 on 5 matching bases. Germline V gene sequence: CDR1 SEHNR, CDR2 FQNEAQ (reference sequence). V was shortened by 5 bases and J by 5 bases, with 13 bases between the two germline ends. The CDR3 is 13 amino acids. The CDR3 DNA follows: TGTGCCAGCAGCCGGTTGGGGCCCGACGAGCAGTACTTC. It codes for CASSRLGPDEQYF. Complete variable domain (other parts from reference TRBV7-9 and TRBJ2-7): DTGVSQNPRHKITKRGQNVTFRCDPISEHNRLYWYRQTLGQGPEFLTYFQNEAQLEKSRLLSDRFSAERPKGSFSTLEIQRTEQGDSAMYLCASSRLGPDEQYFGPGTRLTVT.

V usage is TRBV4-3 and J usage is TRBJ1-4, with D perhaps TRBD1 (5 bases). There are 15 residues in the CDR3. V was trimmed by 0 bases and J by 3 bases, leaving 8 bases between them. Per germline, CDR1 LGHNA and CDR2 YSLEER. CDR3 residues: CASSQEGGSNEKLFF. Written as DNA, the CDR3 is TGCGCCAGCAGCCAAGAGGGGGGGTCTAATGAAAAACTGTTTTTT.

This clone was seen once. The chain is built from TRBV6-1 and TRBJ1-2; 12 bases align to TRBD1. The CDR3 is 14 residues long. The V and J ends lost 3 bases and 4 bases, in that order; junction bases with no gene match: 0. Germline V CDR1 and CDR2: MNHNS, SASEGT. The DNA for the CDR3 is TGTGCCAGCAGTGAGGGACAGGGGGCCTATGGCTACACCTTC. As protein: CASSEGQGAYGYTF.

The genes are TRBV29-1 and TRBJ1-4; 7 bases align to TRBD1. The CDR3 sequence is 12 residues long. Per germline, CDR1 SQVTM and CDR2 ANQGSEA. V lost 3 bases to trimming and J lost 10 bases; unmatched junction nucleotides: 5. The CDR3: CSVDQGGGKLFF. As DNA, the CDR3 is TGCAGCGTTGATCAGGGGGGTGGAAAACTGTTTTTT.

This CDR3 is CASSLAQASVRGETQYF. The CDR3 nucleotides are TGTGCCAGCAGCTTGGCCCAGGCTAGCGTCCGGGGGGAGACCCAGTACTTC. The rearrangement links TRBV5-6 to TRBJ2-5; D is perhaps TRBD2 (6 bases). This CDR3 has 17 amino acids. From germline, CDR1 is SGHDT and CDR2 YYEEEE. Between the trimmed V and J ends, which lost 0 bases and 5 bases, there was a span of 20 bases.

V gene TRBV7-3 combines with J gene TRBJ2-3, with D perhaps matching TRBD1 (6 bases). Germline V lookup: CDR1 SGHTA, CDR2 FQGTGA. V gave up 5 bases and J gave up 4 bases, with 13 bases separating them. CDR3 size: 14 residues. CDR3 nucleotide sequence: TGTGCCAGCAGCCAGGGGCAGAGCCCAGATACGCAGTATTTT. As protein: CASSQGQSPDTQYF.

V is TRBV6-6 and J is TRBJ2-1; TRBD1 might be the D (6 bases). The CDR3 extends over 13 amino acids. V shed 5 bases and J shed 3 bases, with 8 bases lying between them. Germline V CDR1 and CDR2: MNHNY, SVGAGI (reference sequence). The chain's CDR3 is CASSQDSYNEQFF. The DNA of the CDR3 is TGTGCCAGCAGTCAGGACAGCTACAATGAGCAGTTCTTC.

J is TRBJ1-1 and V is TRBV5-1; 10 bases match TRBD1. CDR3 length: 14 residues. Looked up from germline, CDR1 is SGHRS and CDR2 is YFSETQ. The junction had 5 bases not matched to a gene; V was cut back by 4 bases and J by 5 bases. The CDR3 spells CASSPGTGVTEAFF. The DNA of the CDR3 is TGCGCCAGCAGCCCTGGGACAGGGGTTACTGAAGCTTTCTTT. The full variable domain, its missing parts supplied by reference TRBV5-1 and TRBJ1-1, is KAGVTQTPRYLIKTRGQQVTLSCSPISGHRSVSWYQQTPGQGLQFLFEYFSETQRNKGNFPGRFSGRQFSNSRSEMNVSTLELGDSALYLCASSPGTGVTEAFFGQGTRLTVV.

The chain carries TRBV11-3 and TRBJ2-7; 9 bases line up with TRBD1. Per germline, CDR1 SGHNT and CDR2 YENEEA. The length of the CDR3 is 15 residues. The junction had 1 base not matched to a gene; V was cut back by 0 bases and J by 1 base. The CDR3 DNA reads as TGTGCCAGCAGCTTAGACGACAGGGGGTCCTACGAGCAGTACTTC. This codes for CASSLDDRGSYEQYF.

CDR3 in amino acids: CASSEPDSIWAGANVLTF. In DNA form, the CDR3 reads TGCGCCAGCAGTGAGCCCGACAGTATCTGGGCTGGGGCCAACGTCCTGACTTTC. This chain connects TRBV10-2 to TRBJ2-6, with a possible D match to TRBD1 (5 bases). V was clipped by 2 bases and J by 2 bases, with 16 bases between them. The V gene's germline CDR1 is WSHSY and CDR2 SAAADI. The length of the CDR3 is 18 residues.

The chain employs TRBV7-2 and TRBJ2-3; 10 positions match TRBD2. Germline CDR1 is SGHTA and CDR2 is FQGNSA. J gave up 6 bases and V 6 bases, and 6 bases lay outside the gene matches. The CDR3 has 14 residues. The CDR3 region is CASRQLAGFDTQYF. Written as DNA, the CDR3 is TGTGCCAGCAGGCAACTAGCGGGGTTCGATACGCAGTATTTT.

The genes are TRBV7-8 and TRBJ1-5; possible D gene TRBD1, 6 bases. Germline CDR1 is SGHVS and CDR2 is FQNEAQ. Trimming cost V 3 bases and J 7 bases, with 16 bases left between them. This CDR3 is 15 amino acids long. CDR3 loop: CASSFSGQRRQPQHF. CDR3 nucleotide sequence: TGTGCCAGCAGCTTCAGTGGACAGCGGAGGCAGCCCCAGCATTTT.

This chain links TRBV5-8 with TRBJ1-2; D gene unclear. The CDR3 spans 13 residues. The V end lost 0 bases, the J end lost 4 bases, and 7 bases lay between the germline ends. CDR1 SGHTS and CDR2 YDEGEE come from the germline V gene. CDR3 nucleotide sequence: TGTGCCAGCAGCTTGGCCAGGCCCTATGGCTACACCTTC. As protein: CASSLARPYGYTF.

This chain uses TRBV28 with TRBJ2-7, with 8 bases lining up with TRBD2. Germline values: CDR1 MDHEN, CDR2 SYDVKM. The CDR3 spans 16 residues. Trimming took 7 bases from V and 4 from J; bases not matched to a gene: 15. This CDR3 reads CASIPGGAGVKYEQYF. The CDR3 DNA reads as TGTGCCAGCATTCCGGGGGGGGCAGGGGTGAAGTACGAGCAGTACTTC.

This rearrangement joins TRBV29-1 to TRBJ2-5; possibly TRBD2 for D (5 bases). The germline V gene encodes CDR1 SQVTM and CDR2 ANQGSEA. The CDR3 runs 13 residues. V shed 2 bases and J shed 4 bases, with 11 bases lying between them. This chain's CDR3 is CSVENSRVETQYF. The CDR3 DNA follows: TGCAGCGTTGAAAACTCGCGGGTAGAGACCCAGTACTTC.

This chain joins TRBV13 and TRBJ1-5; 7 bases line up with TRBD1. Looked up from germline, CDR1 is PRHDT and CDR2 is FYEKMQ (reference sequence). V was clipped by 2 bases and J by 3 bases; unmatched bases: 1. This CDR3 has 14 amino acids. DNA of the CDR3: TGTGCCAGCAGCTTACAGGGGGACAATCAGCCCCAGCATTTT. Its protein is CASSLQGDNQPQHF.

J is TRBJ2-3 and V is TRBV21-1; the table names TRBD2, a call not compared with the DNA. TRBV21-1 is listed as a pseudogene. The CDR3 covers 19 residues. The CDR3 bases are TGTGCCAGCAGCAAAGCGCTTTCGATAGCGGGAGCTTTCACAGATACGCAGTATTTT. Translation: CASSKALSIAGAFTDTQYF.

This clone was detected once. The rearrangement uses TRBV2 and TRBJ2-7; D is unresolved. Trimming shortened V by 7 bases and J by 2 bases, and 18 bases separated the two germline ends. Germline lookup yields CDR1 SNHLY and CDR2 FYNNEI. CDR3 length equals 15 residues. CDR3 DNA: TGTGCCAGCATACGTAACTACCCATCTACCTACGAGCAGTACTTC. It codes for CASIRNYPSTYEQYF. Filled out from reference TRBV2 and TRBJ2-7, the complete variable domain reads EPEVTQTPSHQVTQMGQEVILRCVPISNHLYFYWYRQILGQKVEFLVSFYNNEISEKSEIFDDQFSVERPDGSNFTLKIRSTKLEDSAMYFCASIRNYPSTYEQYFGPGTRLTVT.

The rearrangement uses TRBV6-1 and TRBJ2-5, with 8 bases fitting TRBD2. Germline loops: CDR1 MNHNS, CDR2 SASEGT. The CDR3 loop spans 14 amino acids. V lost 4 bases, J lost 2 bases, and 3 bases stayed unmatched. CDR3 in amino acids: CASSAGGPQETQYF. CDR3 nucleotides: TGTGCCAGCAGTGCGGGGGGGCCGCAAGAGACCCAGTACTTC.

The chain combines TRBV6-6 with TRBJ2-7; perhaps TRBD1 as D (6 bases). The CDR3 has 14 amino acids. V lost 5 bases and J lost 3, with 14 bases in between. CDR1 and CDR2 from the germline V gene are MNHNY and SVGAGI (reference sequence). The CDR3 DNA follows: TGTGCCAGCAGTACCCCCGACAGGTACTACGAGCAGTACTTC. This translates into CASSTPDRYYEQYF.

The V call is TRBV28, the J call TRBJ2-5; D is perhaps TRBD1 (7 bases). Germline V gives CDR1 MDHEN, CDR2 SYDVKM. The CDR3 is made up of 15 amino acids. V was shortened by 1 base and J by 4 bases, with 13 bases between the two germline ends. CDR3 nucleotide sequence: TGTGCCAGCAGTTTATTGGCAGGGGGGCGAGAGACCCAGTACTTC. The encoded protein is CASSLLAGGRETQYF.

This clone appeared once. The chain combines TRBV11-3 with TRBJ1-1; D unclear. Trimming took 7 bases from V and 5 from J, leaving 20 bases between them. The CDR3 consists of 15 residues. CDR1 and CDR2 (germline): SGHNT, YENEEA. CDR3 coding DNA: TGTGCCAGCACCTCCGGCGGGTCCCCGGGGACTGAAGCTTTCTTT. This sequence encodes CASTSGGSPGTEAFF.

The V gene is TRBV7-3, the J gene TRBJ2-7; maybe TRBD2 (6 bases). Germline-derived CDR1 and CDR2 are SGHTA and FQGTGA. With 6 bases removed from V and 6 bases from J, the gap between germline ends came to 18 bases. The CDR3 runs to 14 residues. Here the CDR3 DNA reads TGTGCCAGCAGTTTTGGGACGGGAGTGGGCGAGCAGTACTTC. Encoded protein: CASSFGTGVGEQYF. Variable domain in full (rest from reference TRBV7-3 and TRBJ2-7): GAGVSQTPSNKVTEKGKYVELRCDPISGHTALYWYRQSLGQGPEFLIYFQGTGAADDSGLPNDRFFAVRPEGSVSTLKIQRTERGDSAVYLCASSFGTGVGEQYFGPGTRLTVT.

The V gene is TRBV6-5, the J gene TRBJ1-2, with D possibly TRBD1 on 5 matching bases. The length of the CDR3 is 14 residues. V was cut by 0 bases and J by 2 bases, with 7 bases left in between. Germline V gives CDR1 MNHEY, CDR2 SVGAGI. The CDR3 loop reads CASSYSNRNYGYTF. The CDR3 bases are TGTGCCAGCAGTTACTCGAACAGGAACTATGGCTACACCTTC.

The J gene is TRBJ2-7, the V gene TRBV19, with a weak D call TRBD1 (5 bases). This CDR3 spans 14 amino acids. The germline CDR1 and CDR2 sequences are LNHDA and SQIVND (reference sequence). V was cut by 3 bases and J by 0 bases, with 9 bases left in between. The CDR3: CASSIRQSSYEQYF. The DNA of the CDR3 is TGTGCCAGTAGTATCAGACAGAGCTCCTACGAGCAGTACTTC.